The 29 T cell receptor beta chains below all came from one sample that was sequenced in a study of blood T cell repertoires in COVID-19. TCRdb keeps only in-frame clones here, not all; method: immunoSEQ multiplex PCR. The table records about 200,000 clones, more than 70% of them present only once. Sequencing input: peripheral blood. Receptors originate from a man aged 40-50 years with active or convalescent COVID-19.

The gene calls are TRBV5-6 and TRBJ2-5; perhaps TRBD2 as D (5 bases). The V end was cut by 2 bases, the J end by 7 bases, with 12 bases between. Germline V gene sequence: CDR1 SGHDT, CDR2 YYEEEE. There are 13 residues in the CDR3. CDR3 in DNA: TGTGCCAGCAGCTTAGGTCGGGGTGGGACCCAGTACTTC. It translates to CASSLGRGGTQYF.

The rearrangement links TRBV4-1 to TRBJ1-1, with D unresolved. The CDR3 covers 13 residues. Germline assignment: CDR1 MGHRA and CDR2 YSYEKL. V lost 3 bases to trimming and J lost 2 bases, with 7 bases between them. The CDR3 spells CASSQSRNTEAFF. The CDR3 coding sequence is TGCGCCAGCAGCCAGTCCAGAAACACTGAAGCTTTCTTT.

The chain recombines TRBV28 with TRBJ2-3; 10 nucleotides line up with TRBD2. With V trimmed by 3 bases and J by 4 bases, 16 bases remained unmatched. The CDR3 consists of 19 residues. Germline loops: CDR1 MDHEN, CDR2 SYDVKM. The CDR3 DNA follows: TGTGCCAGCAGTTTTTTAGCGCTAGCGGGAGACCGCGGCCCAGATACGCAGTATTTT. Protein sequence: CASSFLALAGDRGPDTQYF. Using reference TRBV28 and TRBJ2-3 for the parts outside the CDR3, the full variable domain is DVKVTQSSRYLVKRTGEKVFLECVQDMDHENMFWYRQDPGLGLRLIYFSYDVKMKEKGDIPEGYSVSREKKERFSLILESASTNQTSMYLCASSFLALAGDRGPDTQYFGPGTRLTVL.

The gene calls are TRBV7-2 and TRBJ2-3; 13 bases line up with TRBD2. Germline trimming cut 5 bases from V and 12 bases from J; bases unmatched to any gene: 8. CDR3 length: 14 residues. Germline CDR1 reads SGHTA; CDR2 reads FQGNSA. CDR3 loop: CASSRGLAGDLQYF. CDR3 nucleotides: TGTGCCAGCAGCCGCGGACTAGCGGGGGATCTCCAGTATTTT.

The chain joins TRBV7-6 to TRBJ2-3, with 10 bases fitting TRBD2. The CDR3 contains 16 residues. Germline CDR1 is SGHVS and CDR2 is FNYEAQ. J was trimmed by 0 bases and V by 2 bases; bases with no gene match: 2. The CDR3 bases are TGTGCCAGCAGCTTAATGACTAGCGGGAGCACAGATACGCAGTATTTT. It is translated as CASSLMTSGSTDTQYF.

This chain joins TRBV4-1 and TRBJ2-7; possible D gene TRBD1, 5 bases. The ends were cut back, 0 bases at V and 5 bases at J, with 14 bases in the middle. Germline V gene lookup returns CDR1 MGHRA and CDR2 YSYEKL. The CDR3 runs 15 residues. The CDR3 sequence: CASSQDPWGGHEQYF. CDR3 coding DNA: TGCGCCAGCAGCCAAGATCCCTGGGGCGGCCACGAGCAGTACTTC.

The chain couples TRBV23-1 to TRBJ2-3; 9 nucleotides match TRBD1. TRBV23-1 qualifies as an ORF whose function is uncertain. Trimming at V came to 6 bases and at J to 4 bases, leaving 14 bases not matched to a gene. The CDR3 is made up of 17 amino acids. The CDR3 region is CASRSGRAQGASDTQYF. The CDR3 region has the DNA TGCGCCAGCAGATCCGGTCGTGCACAGGGGGCATCAGATACGCAGTATTTT.

This chain uses TRBV19 with TRBJ1-3; no firm D call. The CDR3 is 17 residues long. The V gene lost 3 bases and the J gene lost 0 bases, with 15 bases spanning the gap. Per the germline V gene, CDR1 is LNHDA and CDR2 is SQIVND (reference sequence). The CDR3 sequence: CASSIQTRASSGNTIYF. CDR3 nucleotides: TGTGCCAGTAGTATTCAAACACGTGCATCCTCTGGAAACACCATATATTTT.

In this sample, this clone turned up a few times. An end of the junction does not agree with germline; a read error may underlie this. The rearrangement joins TRBV11-2 to TRBJ2-1; TRBD2 aligns across 11 bases. The length of the CDR3 is 16 residues. Germline V CDR1 and CDR2: SGHAT, FQNNGV. The CDR3 here is CASTLRLAGPGNEQFF. The CDR3, as DNA: TGTGCCAGCACCTTAAGACTAGCGGGACCCGGCAATGAGCAGTTCTTC.

This chain connects TRBV18 to TRBJ1-1; D possibly corresponds to TRBD1 (5 bases). From germline, CDR1 is KGHSH and CDR2 LQKENI. The V end was cut by 3 bases, the J end by 1 base, with 12 bases between. The CDR3 totals 15 residues. CDR3 nucleotides: TGTGCCAGCTCACCGGCGCTCGGACAGAACACTGAAGCTTTCTTT. Translated, it gives CASSPALGQNTEAFF.

The V and J genes are TRBV19 and TRBJ2-5; tentative D call: TRBD2 (5 bases). The CDR3 length is 13 residues. V was shortened by 3 bases and J by 2 bases, with 7 bases between the two germline ends. Germline loops: CDR1 LNHDA, CDR2 SQIVND (reference sequence). The CDR3 region has the DNA TGTGCCAGTAGTATTCCGGGACAAGAGACCCAGTACTTC. It translates to CASSIPGQETQYF. The full variable domain, in which reference TRBV19 and TRBJ2-5 provide the parts outside the CDR3, is DGGITQSPKYLFRKEGQNVTLSCEQNLNHDAMYWYRQDPGQGLRLIYYSQIVNDFQKGDIAEGYSVSREKKESFPLTVTSAQKNPTAFYLCASSIPGQETQYFGPGTRLLVL.

The chain couples TRBV29-1 to TRBJ1-2, with a possible D match to TRBD1 (6 bases). This CDR3 is built from 12 residues. V dropped 7 bases and J dropped 7 bases, with 16 bases sitting between them. CDR1 is SQVTM, CDR2 ANQGSEA, per germline. As DNA, the CDR3 is TGCAGCGGATCCGGGACACCATCTGGCTACACCTTC. Amino acid sequence: CSGSGTPSGYTF.

The J gene is TRBJ1-3, the V gene TRBV9, with D possibly being TRBD1 (5 bases). Per germline, CDR1 SGDLS and CDR2 YYNGEE. The CDR3 is 15 residues long. V lost 3 bases to trimming and J lost 3 bases, with 13 bases between them. CDR3 sequence: CASSELQGSGNTIYF. As DNA, the CDR3 is TGTGCCAGCAGCGAGCTCCAGGGTAGTGGAAACACCATATATTTT.

This chain links TRBV2 with TRBJ2-5; 7 bases match TRBD2. V shed 5 bases and J 4 bases; nucleotides not matched to a gene: 7. Germline lookup yields CDR1 SNHLY and CDR2 FYNNEI. The CDR3 spans 14 residues. CDR3 amino acids: CASSLLALGETQYF. CDR3 nucleotide sequence: TGTGCCAGCAGTCTACTAGCGTTAGGAGAGACCCAGTACTTC. The complete variable domain, with remaining parts taken from reference TRBV2 and TRBJ2-5, reads EPEVTQTPSHQVTQMGQEVILRCVPISNHLYFYWYRQILGQKVEFLVSFYNNEISEKSEIFDDQFSVERPDGSNFTLKIRSTKLEDSAMYFCASSLLALGETQYFGPGTRLLVL.

The chain recombines TRBV4-2 with TRBJ2-2, with D unclear. The CDR3 totals 13 residues. Germline V gives CDR1 LGHNA, CDR2 YNFKEQ. The V end was cut by 3 bases, the J end by 5 bases, with 7 bases between. The CDR3, as DNA: TGTGCCAGCAGCCACATAGCTACCGGGGAGCTGTTTTTT. It encodes CASSHIATGELFF.

This clone was picked up one time. V is TRBV19 and J is TRBJ2-5; TRBD2 agrees at 7 bases. The V gene end was trimmed by 8 bases and the J gene end by 1 base; junction bases not matched to a gene: 4. The CDR3 length is 13 residues. Germline CDR1 LNHDA, CDR2 SQIVND (reference sequence). The CDR3 sequence: CASQLAGQETQYF. The CDR3 DNA reads as TGTGCCAGTCAATTAGCGGGCCAAGAGACCCAGTACTTC.

The chain employs TRBV2 and TRBJ1-6, with 8 positions matching TRBD1. There are 14 residues in the CDR3. After removal of 6 bases from V and 8 bases from J, the junction contained 6 bases not matched to a gene. From germline, CDR1 is SNHLY and CDR2 FYNNEI. CDR3 DNA sequence: TGTGCCAGCAGGCAAACAGGGGGGGATTCACCCCTCCACTTT. Its protein is CASRQTGGDSPLHF.

The genes are TRBV7-8 and TRBJ2-7; tentative D call: TRBD1 (6 bases). From germline, CDR1 is SGHVS and CDR2 FQNEAQ. The CDR3 extends over 13 amino acids. The V and J ends lost 4 bases and 5 bases respectively, with 12 bases between them. CDR3 sequence (DNA): TGTGCCAGCAGCTCTACTGGGGGCCACGAGCAGTACTTC. It encodes CASSSTGGHEQYF.

V and J are TRBV9 and TRBJ2-5, with D tentatively TRBD2 (6 bases). Germline V gene sequence: CDR1 SGDLS, CDR2 YYNGEE. Trimming took 2 bases from V and 5 from J, leaving 16 bases between them. This CDR3 has 15 residues. Here the CDR3 DNA reads TGTGCCAGCAGCGTCACTCCCGGGGGAGTGGAGACCCAGTACTTC. It codes for CASSVTPGGVETQYF.

The rearrangement joins TRBV5-4 to TRBJ1-3; TRBD1 matches at 7 bases. The CDR3 has 14 residues. CDR1 is SGHNT, CDR2 YYREEE, per germline (reference sequence). The J segment lost 4 bases and the V segment lost 4 bases, leaving 5 bases of the junction unmatched. CDR3 in DNA: TGTGCCAGCAGCCCTCGGGACAGAGGAAACACCATATATTTT. Translating gives CASSPRDRGNTIYF.

The V and J genes are TRBV20-1 and TRBJ1-2; 12 bases match TRBD1. The V gene end was trimmed by 3 bases and the J gene end by 6 bases; junction bases not matched to a gene: 11. The CDR3 consists of 16 residues. Germline-derived CDR1 and CDR2 are DFQATT and SNEGSKA (reference sequence). CDR3 DNA sequence: TGCAGTGCTAGTGCGGGACAGGGGGCTACGGGCCATGGCTACACCTTC. This encodes CSASAGQGATGHGYTF.

In its sample, this clone was seen a few times. The J gene is TRBJ1-5, the V gene TRBV6-6; D is unclear. Trimming cost V 4 bases and J 2 bases, with 6 bases left between them. Germline V gives CDR1 MNHNY, CDR2 SVGAGI (reference sequence). The CDR3 extends over 13 amino acids. The CDR3, as DNA: TGTGCCAGCAGTTCCCAGGGCAATCAGCCCCAGCATTTT. It translates to CASSSQGNQPQHF.

The gene calls are TRBV6-5 and TRBJ1-2, with 8 bases aligning to TRBD1. CDR3 length: 12 amino acids. V shed 7 bases and J 8 bases; nucleotides not matched to a gene: 6. Germline V CDR1 and CDR2: MNHEY, SVGAGI. The CDR3 is CASNDRGWGYTF. The CDR3 nucleotides are TGTGCCAGCAACGACAGGGGCTGGGGCTACACCTTC.

The chain recombines TRBV18 with TRBJ2-7; 11 nucleotides align to TRBD1. The germline gives CDR1 KGHSH, CDR2 LQKENI. Trimming cost V 4 bases and J 3 bases; bases outside gene matches: 5. CDR3 length: 15 amino acids. The CDR3 region is CASSQPGQGVYEQYF. CDR3 nucleotides: TGTGCCAGCTCACAGCCGGGACAGGGGGTCTACGAGCAGTACTTC.

The V and J genes are TRBV27 and TRBJ2-2; D uncertain. The germline V gene has CDR1 MNHEY and CDR2 SMNVEV (reference sequence). V lost 5 bases, J lost 1 base, and 14 bases lay in between. This CDR3 is 16 amino acids long. CDR3 nucleotides: TGTGCCAGCAGTCAACTCAGGCCAGGGAACACCGGGGAGCTGTTTTTT. Translating gives CASSQLRPGNTGELFF.

The V call is TRBV6-5, the J call TRBJ2-1, with TRBD1 matching 7 bases. Trimming cost V 5 bases and J 10 bases; bases outside gene matches: 8. CDR3 length: 13 residues. CDR1 and CDR2 (germline): MNHEY, SVGAGI. The CDR3 DNA is TGTGCCAGCAGTCAAATGACAGGGTACGAGCAGTTCTTC. Its translation: CASSQMTGYEQFF.

The V gene is TRBV11-3, the J gene TRBJ2-1; the match to TRBD2 covers 9 bases. V gave up 3 bases and J gave up 7 bases; unmatched junction bases: 7. Per germline, CDR1 SGHNT and CDR2 YENEEA. This CDR3 is 15 amino acids long. The CDR3 region is CASSLTSGGKNEQFF. The DNA of the CDR3 is TGTGCCAGCAGCTTGACTAGCGGAGGCAAAAATGAGCAGTTCTTC.

The chain joins TRBV5-1 to TRBJ1-6; 10 bases fit TRBD1. The V gene end was trimmed by 5 bases and the J gene end by 6 bases; junction bases not matched to a gene: 8. Germline assignment: CDR1 SGHRS and CDR2 YFSETQ. CDR3 length: 16 amino acids. As DNA, the CDR3 is TGCGCCAGCAGGGCCGGGACAGGGGACGCTAATTCACCCCTCCACTTT. It encodes CASRAGTGDANSPLHF.

The chain uses TRBV29-1 and TRBJ2-5; 10 positions agree with TRBD1. Germline V lookup: CDR1 SQVTM, CDR2 ANQGSEA. The CDR3 runs 14 residues. Losses at the gene ends were 7 bases for V and 2 bases for J; bases not matched to a gene: 7. The CDR3 is CSALRDRGQETQYF. In DNA form, the CDR3 reads TGCAGCGCCCTCCGGGACAGGGGACAAGAGACCCAGTACTTC.